The T cell receptor (beta chain) described here comes from a study of blood T cell repertoires in COVID-19. Study-wide background: Donors in the United States, Italy and Spain gave samples during acute or convalescent COVID-19. Sources were T cells, B-cell-depleted T cells, or PBMCs; the material itself was cDNA or gDNA.

Per the original data handling: Researchers report that nucleated cell counts were estimated from reference gene primer amplification. Assay used: immunoSEQ multiplex PCR; TCRdb lists only in-frame clones, some missing. V and J calls and clone size follow that table, whereas D and trimming were derived from the DNA. The table lists 30,000 or so clones, roughly 82% of them singletons. CDR3 length: 13 residues. Trimming took 1 base from V and 9 from J; bases not matched to a gene: 2. CDR1 and CDR2 from the germline V gene are KGHSH and LQKENI. The chain recombines TRBV18 with TRBJ1-1, with 10 bases that match TRBD1. Sequencing input: peripheral blood. The origin of this receptor is a man at least 80 years old with active or convalescent COVID-19. In DNA form, the CDR3 reads TGTGCCAGCTCACCACGACAGGGGGCTCAAGCTTTCTTT. Amino acid sequence: CASSPRQGAQAFF. The whole variable domain, remainder taken from reference TRBV18 and TRBJ1-1, is NAGVMQNPRHLVRRRGQEARLRCSPMKGHSHVYWYRQLPEEGLKFMVYLQKENIIDESGMPKERFSAEFPKEGPSILRIQQVVRGDSAAYFCASSPRQGAQAFFGQGTRLTVV.